Listed here are 32 T cell receptor beta chains from one sample, sequenced in a study of early T cells in non-severe SARS-CoV-2 infection. One entry per CDR3 protein results from TCRdb running MiXCR on the 5' RACE reads. The repertoire includes about 98,000 distinct CDR3 sequences, under 15% of them detected once, and over 5% sits in the top ten. Sequenced material: whole blood. All receptors derive from an adult who was a healthcare worker with PCR-confirmed SARS-CoV-2 infection or an uninfected control (not recorded which).

This clonotype was recorded a few times. The chain is built from TRBV18 and TRBJ2-7; D is perhaps TRBD1 (5 bases). V was pared by 6 bases and J by 2 bases, with 17 bases between. CDR3 size: 15 residues. Germline CDR1 KGHSH, CDR2 LQKENI. The CDR3 DNA sequence: TGTGCCAGCTCCGAGAAGGACACCGGAACCTACGAGCAGTACTTC. Translation: CASSEKDTGTYEQYF.

This clonotype was observed a handful of times. The V gene is TRBV11-3, the J gene TRBJ2-2; D unresolved. The V end lost 0 bases, the J end lost 1 base, and 12 bases lay between the germline ends. The germline gives CDR1 SGHNT, CDR2 YENEEA. CDR3 length equals 17 residues. The CDR3 bases are TGTGCCAGCAGCTTAGATGTCTACTGGGAGAACACCGGGGAGCTGTTTTTT. Translated, it gives CASSLDVYWENTGELFF.

This clonotype was counted many times. J is TRBJ2-1 and V is TRBV18; D not resolved. The CDR3 is made up of 13 amino acids. Germline lookup yields CDR1 KGHSH and CDR2 LQKENI. Trimming removed 2 bases at V and 6 bases at J, with 8 bases between. The CDR3 loop reads CASSPNLSNEQFF. DNA for the CDR3: TGTGCCAGCTCACCAAATTTAAGCAATGAGCAGTTCTTC. The variable domain in full, completed from reference TRBV18 and TRBJ2-1, reads NAGVMQNPRHLVRRRGQEARLRCSPMKGHSHVYWYRQLPEEGLKFMVYLQKENIIDESGMPKERFSAEFPKEGPSILRIQQVVRGDSAAYFCASSPNLSNEQFFGPGTRLTVL.

The sample holds a few counts of this clonotype. As DNA, the CDR3 is TGTGCCAGCAGCCAATTTTTCGGGGGTGATTCCTACGAGCAGTACTTC. Translation: CASSQFFGGDSYEQYF. The V call is TRBV4-2, the J call TRBJ2-7, with TRBD2 as a possible D gene (6 bases). V lost 2 bases and J 1 base, leaving 15 bases between the germline ends. Germline assignment: CDR1 LGHNA and CDR2 YNFKEQ. The CDR3 runs 16 residues.

This clonotype was recorded at least ten times. This chain joins TRBV7-6 and TRBJ2-1; D call uncertain. Trimming removed 3 bases from V and 6 bases from J, with 9 bases in between. This CDR3 has 13 residues. Germline V gives CDR1 SGHVS, CDR2 FNYEAQ. Here the CDR3 reads CASSFTLGNEQFF. For the CDR3, the DNA is TGTGCCAGCAGCTTCACGCTAGGCAATGAGCAGTTCTTC.

CDR3 nucleotide sequence: TGTGCCAGCGACCGGGAGCGACGAAACACCATATATTTT. Translated: CASDRERRNTIYF. V gene TRBV7-9 combines with J gene TRBJ1-3, with D unclear. This CDR3 spans 13 amino acids. V lost 8 bases and J lost 5, with 13 bases in between. The V gene's germline CDR1 is SEHNR and CDR2 FQNEAQ (reference sequence).

The chain has TRBV6-5 and TRBJ1-6; a possible D gene is TRBD1 (6 bases). CDR1 and CDR2 (germline): MNHEY, SVGAGI. V was trimmed by 7 bases and J by 8 bases, leaving 18 bases between them. The CDR3 consists of 15 residues. The CDR3 here is CASTPGGQGYSPLHF. The CDR3 DNA sequence: TGTGCCAGCACCCCTGGTGGGCAGGGGTATTCACCCCTCCACTTT.

V gene TRBV5-1 combines with J gene TRBJ2-4; 10 bases match TRBD1. Germline CDR1 is SGHRS and CDR2 is YFSETQ. The CDR3 length is 17 residues. Trimming took 3 bases from V and 3 from J; bases not matched to a gene: 9. The CDR3 bases are TGCGCCAGCAGCTGGGGACCGGGACAGGGGAGCAAAAACATTCAGTACTTC. This translates into CASSWGPGQGSKNIQYF.

The chain combines TRBV29-1 with TRBJ2-1; D gene uncertain. Deletions cut 8 bases from V and 5 bases from J, with 16 bases between. Germline CDR1 reads SQVTM; CDR2 reads ANQGSEA. The CDR3 length is 13 residues. The CDR3 sequence is CSTVWELDNEQFF. Written as DNA, the CDR3 is TGCAGCACCGTATGGGAATTGGACAATGAGCAGTTCTTC.

Only a few counts were recorded for this clonotype. V gene TRBV18 combines with J gene TRBJ1-5; D might be TRBD1 (6 bases). V was pared by 3 bases and J by 0 bases, with 15 bases between. The CDR3 runs 17 residues. Looked up from germline, CDR1 is KGHSH and CDR2 is LQKENI. The CDR3 reads CASSPLGGLNSNQPQHF. The CDR3 DNA is TGTGCCAGCTCACCTCTGGGGGGCCTCAATAGCAATCAGCCCCAGCATTTT.

In this sample, this clonotype turned up many times. The genes are TRBV20-1 and TRBJ2-1, with 11 bases lining up with TRBD2. This CDR3 comprises 14 residues. V lost 3 bases and J lost 4; bases outside the gene matches: 2. CDR1 DFQATT and CDR2 SNEGSKA come from the germline V gene (reference sequence). The CDR3 sequence is CSARGLAEYNEQFF. CDR3 bases: TGCAGTGCTAGGGGACTAGCGGAGTACAATGAGCAGTTCTTC.

This clonotype was recorded at least ten times. The chain uses TRBV20-1 and TRBJ2-1; TRBD2 matches 12 bases. V dropped 6 bases and J dropped 7; count of bases not matched to a gene: 4. Germline CDR1 DFQATT, CDR2 SNEGSKA (reference sequence). The CDR3 consists of 13 residues. In DNA form, the CDR3 reads TGCAGTGCCAGACTAGCGGGAGTGAATGAGCAGTTCTTC. Its protein product is CSARLAGVNEQFF.

This clonotype was recorded a few times. The rearrangement joins TRBV12-3 or TRBV12-4 to TRBJ2-1; D tentatively reads TRBD1 or TRBD2 (5 bases each). The CDR3 totals 15 residues. V lost 3 bases, J lost 5 bases, and 14 bases lay in between. The CDR3 nucleotides are TGTGCCAGCAGTTTTGTACGGGACGGAAACAATGAGCAGTTCTTC. This translates into CASSFVRDGNNEQFF.

This clonotype was recorded at least ten times. The chain has TRBV9 and TRBJ2-2; D possibly uses TRBD1 or TRBD2 (5 bases each). The CDR3 has 15 amino acids. Per the germline V gene, CDR1 is SGDLS and CDR2 is YYNGEE. V was clipped by 0 bases and J by 4 bases, with 10 bases between them. The CDR3 spells CASSVGEGFTGELFF. Here the CDR3 DNA reads TGTGCCAGCAGCGTAGGTGAGGGGTTCACCGGGGAGCTGTTTTTT.

This clonotype was seen many times. This chain uses TRBV11-2 with TRBJ2-1, with D perhaps TRBD2 (5 bases). The germline V gene encodes CDR1 SGHAT and CDR2 FQNNGV. The CDR3 has 12 amino acids. Trimming pared 5 bases from V and 8 bases from J, leaving 10 bases between. The CDR3 sequence: CASSKMEDEQFF. Here the CDR3 DNA reads TGTGCCAGCAGCAAGATGGAGGATGAGCAGTTCTTC.

About this clonotype: This may be a read error, as it is one base from a much larger clone. The chain links TRBV6-1 to TRBJ2-7; the D is unclear. CDR3 length: 17 amino acids. Germline-derived CDR1 and CDR2 are MNHNS and SASEGT. The chain's CDR3 is CASSKALLGRKAYEQYF. For the CDR3, the DNA is TGTGCCAGCAGTAAAGCGCTTCTGGGCAGGAAAGCCTACGAGCAGTACTTC.

This rearrangement joins TRBV3-1 to TRBJ2-2; 9 bases fit TRBD1. The germline CDR1 and CDR2 sequences are LGHDT and YNNKEL (reference sequence). This CDR3 contains 15 residues. With V trimmed by 4 bases and J by 7 bases, 7 bases remained unmatched. CDR3 region: CASSPTGQGGGELFF. CDR3 DNA: TGTGCCAGCAGCCCGACGGGACAGGGAGGCGGGGAGCTGTTTTTT. Variable domain in full (rest from reference TRBV3-1 and TRBJ2-2): DTAVSQTPKYLVTQMGNDKSIKCEQNLGHDTMYWYKQDSKKFLKIMFSYNNKELIINETVPNRFSPKSPDKAHLNLHINSLELGDSAVYFCASSPTGQGGGELFFGEGSRLTVL.

This clonotype occurred many times. The rearrangement uses TRBV19 and TRBJ2-3, with a possible D match to TRBD1 (5 bases). The CDR3 covers 13 residues. Germline V CDR1 and CDR2: LNHDA, SQIVND (reference sequence). Trimming removed 4 bases from V and 0 bases from J, with 5 bases in between. The DNA of the CDR3 is TGTGCCAGTAGTAGACAGAGCACAGATACGCAGTATTTT. It encodes CASSRQSTDTQYF.

The chain carries TRBV20-1 and TRBJ2-5, with D maybe TRBD1 (5 bases). CDR1 and CDR2 (germline): DFQATT, SNEGSKA (reference sequence). V shed 0 bases and J shed 0 bases, with 5 bases lying between them. This CDR3 has 13 residues. This CDR3 reads CSAREGDQETQYF. CDR3 bases: TGCAGTGCTAGAGAAGGGGACCAAGAGACCCAGTACTTC.

This clonotype was recorded at least ten times. The chain has TRBV12-3 or TRBV12-4 and TRBJ1-1, with TRBD1 identical over 7 bases. Unmatched junction bases numbered 3, after V lost 5 bases and J lost 0 bases. The CDR3 extends over 14 amino acids. CDR3: CASSPGTVNTEAFF. The CDR3 DNA sequence: TGTGCCAGCAGTCCCGGGACAGTGAACACTGAAGCTTTCTTT.

This clonotype came up a few times. The chain has TRBV28 and TRBJ1-2; D remains unclear. V was cut by 3 bases and J by 4 bases, with 9 bases left in between. Per the germline V gene, CDR1 is MDHEN and CDR2 is SYDVKM. This CDR3 comprises 13 residues. The CDR3 loop reads CASSFEGFYGYTF. CDR3 DNA: TGTGCCAGCAGTTTCGAGGGATTCTATGGCTACACCTTC.

This clonotype has only a few counts. The chain joins TRBV6-5 to TRBJ1-2, with D tentatively TRBD1 (6 bases). The germline V gene has CDR1 MNHEY and CDR2 SVGAGI. V shed 6 bases and J shed 4 bases, with 15 bases lying between them. The CDR3 is 14 residues long. CDR3 residues: CASRTQQGPYGYTF. The CDR3 DNA is TGTGCCAGCAGGACTCAACAGGGTCCCTATGGCTACACCTTC.

The table lists this clonotype with a few counts. V usage is TRBV6-1 and J usage is TRBJ2-6; no firm D call. The CDR3 extends over 15 amino acids. Germline V gene lookup returns CDR1 MNHNS and CDR2 SASEGT. The V and J ends lost 3 bases and 0 bases respectively, with 6 bases between them. DNA for the CDR3: TGTGCCAGCAGTGAGTCTAACTCTGGGGCCAACGTCCTGACTTTC. This translates into CASSESNSGANVLTF.

This clonotype turned up a few times. V is TRBV18 and J is TRBJ2-3; a weak D match, TRBD2 (5 bases). Germline CDR1 is KGHSH and CDR2 is LQKENI. CDR3 length equals 14 residues. V was pared by 4 bases and J by 3 bases, with 11 bases between. This CDR3 reads CASSLQRRTDTQYF. CDR3 in DNA: TGTGCCAGCTCACTACAAAGGAGGACAGATACGCAGTATTTT.

The chain uses TRBV12-3 or TRBV12-4 and TRBJ2-7; TRBD2 matches 11 bases. This CDR3 region has 15 residues. The trim removed 6 bases at V and 3 bases at J, leaving 7 bases unmatched. CDR3 protein: CASSATTSGIYEQYF. CDR3 bases: TGTGCCAGCAGCGCAACGACTAGCGGGATCTACGAGCAGTACTTC.

As DNA, the CDR3 is TGTGCCACCAGCAGAGATTCACTAGCGGGAGTGAACATTCAGTACTTC. Its translation is CATSRDSLAGVNIQYF. This rearrangement joins TRBV15 to TRBJ2-4; 11 positions match TRBD2. The CDR3 runs 16 residues. J gave up 7 bases and V 0 bases, and 5 bases lay outside the gene matches. Germline CDR1 LNHNV, CDR2 YYDKDF (reference sequence). Full variable domain (remainder filled in from reference TRBV15 and TRBJ2-4): DAMVIQNPRYQVTQFGKPVTLSCSQTLNHNVMYWYQQKSSQAPKLLFHYYDKDFNNEADTPDNFQSRRPNTSFCFLDIRSPGLGDTAMYLCATSRDSLAGVNIQYFGAGTRLSVL.

This clonotype was counted many times. The chain employs TRBV2 and TRBJ2-2; TRBD2 aligns across 12 bases. The CDR3 runs 15 residues. V dropped 6 bases and J dropped 7; count of bases not matched to a gene: 6. Germline-derived CDR1 and CDR2 are SNHLY and FYNNEI. In DNA, the CDR3 is TGTGCCAGCAGAGGACTAGCGGGACAAATCGGGGAGCTGTTTTTT. Its translation: CASRGLAGQIGELFF.

This clonotype was seen ten or more times. The chain couples TRBV6-4 to TRBJ1-1; TRBD1 might be the D (6 bases). V was clipped by 0 bases and J by 4 bases, with 12 bases between them. The germline gives CDR1 MRHNA, CDR2 SNTAGT. The CDR3 is 15 residues long. CDR3: CASSDSITGCTEAFF. The CDR3 DNA reads as TGTGCCAGCAGTGACTCGATCACAGGGTGCACTGAAGCTTTCTTT.

This clonotype was picked up many times. This chain connects TRBV4-1 to TRBJ2-7; 8 bases line up with TRBD2. CDR1 MGHRA and CDR2 YSYEKL come from the germline V gene. The trim removed 0 bases at V and 5 bases at J, leaving 9 bases unmatched. The CDR3 length is 16 residues. The CDR3 reads CASSQDWSGSINEQYF. The CDR3 DNA sequence: TGCGCCAGCAGCCAAGATTGGAGCGGGAGTATTAACGAGCAGTACTTC.

This clonotype was seen a few times. The genes are TRBV28 and TRBJ1-1; possibly TRBD1 for D (5 bases). This CDR3 comprises 14 residues. Germline V gives CDR1 MDHEN, CDR2 SYDVKM. Trimming pared 7 bases from V and 6 bases from J, leaving 18 bases between. CDR3: CASTPQSGTAEAFF. The CDR3 DNA reads TGTGCCAGCACCCCCCAGTCCGGGACTGCTGAAGCTTTCTTT.

This clonotype occurred many times. The chain is built from TRBV7-8 and TRBJ1-1, with no clear D. Germline V gene lookup returns CDR1 SGHVS and CDR2 FQNEAQ. V lost 2 bases and J lost 0, with 7 bases in between. The CDR3 has 14 amino acids. The CDR3 coding sequence is TGTGCCAGCAGCTTAATTTCGGTGAACACTGAAGCTTTCTTT. This encodes CASSLISVNTEAFF.

The chain couples TRBV9 to TRBJ2-1, with 10 bases that match TRBD1. Germline CDR1 is SGDLS and CDR2 is YYNGEE. The CDR3 sequence is 13 residues long. Trimming at V came to 7 bases and at J to 8 bases, leaving 6 bases not matched to a gene. CDR3 residues: CASQGTGVHEQFF. The DNA for the CDR3 is TGTGCCAGCCAAGGGACAGGGGTCCATGAGCAGTTCTTC.